This TCR beta chain appears in the sequencing data of a study of blood T cell repertoires in COVID-19. TCRdb keeps only in-frame clones here, not all; method: immunoSEQ multiplex PCR. The data show about 400,000 clones, about 90% seen once. The origin of this receptor is a woman aged 25 to 39 who had recovered from COVID-19. Sequenced sample: PBMCs or T cells enriched from blood (not recorded which).

Here the CDR3 DNA reads TGTGCCTGGGTACCAGACAGGGCTGGAAACACCATATATTTT. Residues: CAWVPDRAGNTIYF. The chain recombines TRBV30 with TRBJ1-3; 7 nucleotides agree with TRBD1. The CDR3 covers 14 residues. The germline V gene encodes CDR1 GTSNPN and CDR2 SVGIG (reference sequence). The V segment lost 5 bases and the J segment 2 bases; nucleotides outside the gene matches: 6.